This T cell receptor beta chain was observed in a study of graft-versus-host responses after intestinal transplantation. Study-level information: Transplant types were multivisceral, liver-intestinal, or isolated intestinal. The study's findings and limits: GvH clonotypes were identified within recipient marrow, with a subset emerging first in ileum or blood. Early after transplant, HvG clones declined as circulating GvH clones peaked.

The CDR3 consists of 14 residues. V was shortened by 6 bases and J by 3 bases, with 12 bases between the two germline ends. In germline, CDR1 is MGHRA, CDR2 YSYEKL. Profiled with immunoSEQ multiplex PCR; TCRdb holds only in-frame clones, not every one. Among 90,000 to 95,000 clones listed, approximately 92% were seen once. About this clone itself: The antigen is not known.

This specimen was unstimulated CD8+ T cells sorted from spleen or lymph node cells, taken before intestinal transplant. This TCR came from a human donor who received an intestinal transplant. The V and J genes are TRBV4-1 and TRBJ2-1; weak D call: TRBD2 (6 bases). The CDR3 sequence is CASRPPGVYNEQFF. CDR3 coding DNA: TGCGCCAGCAGGCCCCCGGGGGTCTACAATGAGCAGTTCTTC.